This TCR beta chain was retrieved from a study of control samples from healthy donors and cancer patients. With 0 bases removed from V and 2 bases from J, the gap between germline ends came to 14 bases. From germline, CDR1 is MNHEY and CDR2 SVGEGT. This CDR3 region has 17 residues. Sequenced by immunoSEQ multiplex PCR; TCRdb stores in-frame clones only, minus some. The data show 150,000 or so clones, about 94% seen once. The sample consisted of blood. The TCR comes from a man aged 35 to 55 in good health. This chain uses TRBV6-2 or TRBV6-3 with TRBJ1-5, with D perhaps matching TRBD1 (6 bases). Here the CDR3 DNA reads TGTGCCAGCAGTTACTCGAGCGGCAGGGGTGGCAATCAGCCCCAGCATTTT. Its translation: CASSYSSGRGGNQPQHF.